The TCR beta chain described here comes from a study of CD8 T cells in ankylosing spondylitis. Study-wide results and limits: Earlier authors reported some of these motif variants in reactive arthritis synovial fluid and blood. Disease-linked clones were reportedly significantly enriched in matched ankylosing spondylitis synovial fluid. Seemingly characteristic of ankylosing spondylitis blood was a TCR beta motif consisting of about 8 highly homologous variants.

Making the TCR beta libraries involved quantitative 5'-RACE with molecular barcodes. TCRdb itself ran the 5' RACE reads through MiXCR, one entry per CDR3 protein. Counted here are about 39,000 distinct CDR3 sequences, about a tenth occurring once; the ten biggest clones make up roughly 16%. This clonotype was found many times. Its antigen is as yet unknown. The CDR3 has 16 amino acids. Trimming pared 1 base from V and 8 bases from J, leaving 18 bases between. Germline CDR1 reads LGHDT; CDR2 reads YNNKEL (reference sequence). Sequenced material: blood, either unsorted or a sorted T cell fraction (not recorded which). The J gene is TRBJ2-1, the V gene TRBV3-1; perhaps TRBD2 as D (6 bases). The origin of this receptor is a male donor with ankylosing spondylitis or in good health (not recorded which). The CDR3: CASSQVGTPTIDEQFF. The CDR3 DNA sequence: TGTGCCAGCAGCCAAGTCGGGACTCCCACCATCGATGAGCAGTTCTTC.